This entry describes one T cell receptor beta chain. This receptor's antigen is unknown. It has no much larger one-base neighbor in the sample; base qualities were not kept. The data were taken from a study of blood T cell repertoires in COVID-19 (dated by TCRdb to the early 2020s). General notes on the study: The collaborator samples originated in the United States, Italy and Spain and spanned the acute and convalescent phases of COVID-19. A de-identified subject ID, COVID-19 status, age in years and sex were almost always included in the sample metadata. The prospective study material was composed of cDNA or gDNA derived from T cells, B-cell-depleted T cells, or PBMCs. The repertoires were released in a freely available public database meant as a resource for research on the immune response to SARS-CoV-2. The samples were drawn from the first 160 participants of the ongoing ImmuneRACE study and from 1,254 subjects provided by 6 global collaborators. Where available, HLA class I and class II types were obtained from metadata supplied by the sample provider rather than from assay-based typing. Deeply sampled blood TCRbeta repertoires from subjects exposed to, actively infected with, or recovered from COVID-19 were included in the dataset. Paper-wide results and their limitations: The quantity of clinical and demographic metadata differed by source and by participant and was supplied without curation.

CDR1 SGHDT and CDR2 YYEEEE were looked up in the germline V gene. Including cysteine and phenylalanine, the CDR3 has 19 amino acids. Kept here is only the CDR3 DNA, which spans 57 bases and is read in frame from base 1. V is trimmed back by 7 bases and J by 4 bases, and the junction contains 20 bases that no gene match accounts for. In the prospective study, participants were roughly 18 to 95 years old, resided in approximately 22 geographic areas of the United States, and were enrolled through a virtual design. To assign participants to cohorts, the prospective study relied on clinical history that participants themselves reported in a screening survey and a study questionnaire. Mobile phlebotomists in the prospective study collected whole blood, serum and a nasopharyngeal or oropharyngeal swab from every participant. Participants in the prospective study had the option to provide additional blood draws and questionnaires over a roughly 2-month period. Prospective study blood samples were shipped either frozen or at room temperature before DNA extraction.

The immunoSEQ Assay, a bias-controlled multiplex PCR, was used to amplify TCRbeta CDR3 regions from genomic DNA. Under the source paper's analysis protocol: Within the assay, amplification of reference gene primers was used to estimate how many nucleated cells each sample contained. To quantify the absolute abundance of each unique TCRbeta CDR3 rearrangement, sequence reads were collapsed and filtered. Productive Simpson clonality was computed per sample as the square root of Simpson's diversity index over productive rearrangements. The immuneACCESS repertoire file appears here via TCRdb, limited to in-frame rearrangements. These files lack a portion of the clones; in checked studies, under half of the deficit traces to unresolved V genes, and the cause of the others is not known. V, J and clone size reflect that table, while D and trimming were determined from the DNA. The sample has around 230,000 clones on record, more than 75% of them singletons. The top ten hold roughly 3.1% of the sample.

This receptor was identified in a middle-aged woman with acute COVID-19. Sequenced sample: PBMCs or T cells enriched from blood (not recorded which). The rearrangement joined TRBV5-6 to TRBJ1-1; TRBD1 lines up with 12 middle nucleotides. CDR3 reads: CASAGPNRDRGRLGTEAFF. The bases read TGTGCCAGCGCTGGTCCCAACCGGGACAGGGGGCGTTTGGGCACTGAAGCTTTCTTT.